This T cell receptor (beta chain) originates from a study of neurological immune-mediated disorders. From 15-18 subjects, every sequencing run obtained over 160 million TCR-beta sequences. Each CDR3 protein is one row after TCRdb ran MiXCR on the 5' RACE reads. Of tens of thousands of distinct CDR3 sequences listed, around a quarter are singletons. This clonotype has at least ten counts. CD4+ or CD8+ T cells at a count of 950,000 to 1,000,000 served as input for the sorted libraries. V dropped 4 bases and J dropped 5 bases, with 19 bases sitting between them. The V gene's germline CDR1 is SGHRS and CDR2 YFSETQ. The CDR3 is made up of 15 amino acids.

The sample comprised CD4+ T cells from blood. The chain joins TRBV5-1 to TRBJ2-7; a possible D gene is TRBD1 (6 bases). This TCR came from a man in his fifties or sixties with HTLV-1-associated myelopathy (HAM/TSP). CDR3 bases: TGCGCCAGCAGCGCCCGACCCGGGACATTCAACGAGCAGTACTTC. Its translation: CASSARPGTFNEQYF.